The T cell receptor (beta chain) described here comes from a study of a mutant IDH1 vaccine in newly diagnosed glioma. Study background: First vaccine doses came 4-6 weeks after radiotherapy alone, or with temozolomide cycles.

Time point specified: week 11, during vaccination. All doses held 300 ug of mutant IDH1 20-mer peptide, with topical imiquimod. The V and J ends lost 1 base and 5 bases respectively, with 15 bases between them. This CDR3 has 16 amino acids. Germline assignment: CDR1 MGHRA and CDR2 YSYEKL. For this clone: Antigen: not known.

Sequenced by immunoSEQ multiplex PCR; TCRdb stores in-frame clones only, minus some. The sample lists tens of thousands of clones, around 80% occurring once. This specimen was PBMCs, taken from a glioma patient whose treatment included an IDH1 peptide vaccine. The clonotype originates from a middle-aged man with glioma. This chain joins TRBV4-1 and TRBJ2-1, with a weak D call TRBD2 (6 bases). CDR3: CASSQAGGKGNNEQFF. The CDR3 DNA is TGCGCCAGCAGCCAAGCCGGGGGTAAGGGGAACAATGAGCAGTTCTTC.